Each of the 27 T cell receptor beta chains below was sequenced from the same sample in a study of cytomegalovirus exposure and HLA in healthy donors. PCR used 60 Vbeta primers and 13 Jbeta primers. Profiled with immunoSEQ multiplex PCR; TCRdb holds only in-frame clones, not every one. The sample contains roughly 200,000 clones, 77% of which appear only once. Source material: PBMCs. The receptor set was obtained from a woman between 55 and 75 years old in good health and CMV-seropositive.

V is TRBV19 and J is TRBJ2-2; TRBD2 is a possible D gene (7 bases). Germline CDR1 LNHDA, CDR2 SQIVND (reference sequence). The CDR3 is made up of 15 amino acids. Trimming removed 5 bases at V and 5 bases at J, with 15 bases between. This CDR3 is CASSPGGVRTGELFF. CDR3 sequence (DNA): TGTGCCAGTAGTCCGGGGGGCGTGAGGACCGGGGAGCTGTTTTTT.

V and J are TRBV25-1 and TRBJ1-2, with a weak D call TRBD1 (5 bases). This CDR3 region has 16 residues. The ends were cut back, 2 bases at V and 2 bases at J, with 15 bases in the middle. CDR1 is MGHDK, CDR2 SYGVNS, per germline. DNA for the CDR3: TGTGCCAGCAGTGAAGGAGGGGTTAGTGAAAACTATGGCTACACCTTC. Translating gives CASSEGGVSENYGYTF.

The chain combines TRBV5-8 with TRBJ2-2, with 8 bases fitting TRBD1. Germline CDR1 is SGHTS and CDR2 is YDEGEE. Germline trimming cut 3 bases from V and 4 bases from J; bases unmatched to any gene: 5. The CDR3 runs to 15 residues. CDR3 DNA sequence: TGTGCCAGCAGCTCGAGGACAGGGAGCACCGGGGAGCTGTTTTTT. It yields the protein CASSSRTGSTGELFF.

In DNA, the CDR3 is TGTGCCATCAGGACCAGGGAGGGGAGCACTGAAGCTTTCTTT. Its protein is CAIRTREGSTEAFF. V and J are TRBV10-3 and TRBJ1-1; tentative D call: TRBD1 (5 bases). This CDR3 comprises 14 residues. The ends were cut back, 6 bases at V and 4 bases at J, with 15 bases in the middle. Germline V gene data show CDR1 as ENHRY and CDR2 as SYGVKD.

The rearrangement uses TRBV5-1 and TRBJ2-3, with 11 bases lining up with TRBD2. Losses at the gene ends were 0 bases for V and 0 bases for J; bases not matched to a gene: 6. Germline-derived CDR1 and CDR2 are SGHRS and YFSETQ. The CDR3 has 18 amino acids. CDR3 DNA: TGCGCCAGCAGCTTGGCGACTAGCGGGGCCTCTAGCACAGATACGCAGTATTTT. Residues: CASSLATSGASSTDTQYF.

The chain couples TRBV7-3 to TRBJ2-3; tentatively, D is TRBD2 (6 bases). This CDR3 comprises 17 residues. From germline, CDR1 is SGHTA and CDR2 FQGTGA. V shed 4 bases and J shed 4 bases, with 21 bases lying between them. The CDR3 reads CASSSDTQGRWPDTQYF. The CDR3, as DNA: TGTGCCAGCAGCTCGGATACCCAAGGGAGGTGGCCAGATACGCAGTATTTT.

The CDR3 protein is CASSGTSGRTDTQYF. For the CDR3, the DNA is TGTGCCAGCAGCGGGACTAGCGGACGCACAGATACGCAGTATTTT. The V and J genes are TRBV11-1 and TRBJ2-3; 11 bases agree with TRBD2. CDR1 and CDR2 from the germline V gene are SGHAT and FQDESV (reference sequence). CDR3 length: 15 residues. J lost 1 base, V lost 5 bases, and 2 bases had no gene match.

CDR3: CASSQEGSGGYQETQYF. CDR3 nucleotides: TGTGCCAGCAGCCAAGAGGGTAGCGGGGGGTACCAAGAGACCCAGTACTTC. The chain uses TRBV4-2 and TRBJ2-5, with TRBD2 matching over 10 bases. The CDR3 spans 17 residues. The ends lost 0 bases at V and 0 bases at J; junction bases unmatched: 4. Looked up from germline, CDR1 is LGHNA and CDR2 is YNFKEQ.

The chain couples TRBV9 to TRBJ1-1; 10 bases are shared with TRBD1. Looked up from germline, CDR1 is SGDLS and CDR2 is YYNGEE. V gave up 3 bases and J gave up 1 base; unmatched junction bases: 3. The CDR3 spans 15 residues. CDR3 DNA: TGTGCCAGCAGCGAGGGGACAGGGGAGAACACTGAAGCTTTCTTT. Translation gives CASSEGTGENTEAFF.

The CDR3 reads CASSILGGAGEETQYF. For the CDR3, the DNA is TGTGCCAGCAGTATACTAGGGGGCGCGGGTGAAGAGACCCAGTACTTC. The chain has TRBV28 and TRBJ2-5; 7 nucleotides match TRBD1. With V trimmed by 5 bases and J by 3 bases, 12 bases remained unmatched. Germline V gene lookup returns CDR1 MDHEN and CDR2 SYDVKM. The CDR3 spans 16 residues.

The sample holds one count of this clone. The rearrangement links TRBV19 to TRBJ2-7, with TRBD1 matching 9 bases. There are 12 residues in the CDR3. The J segment lost 2 bases and the V segment lost 10 bases, leaving 3 bases of the junction unmatched. Germline values: CDR1 LNHDA, CDR2 SQIVND (reference sequence). In nucleotides, the CDR3 is TGTGCCACCCGGACAGGGGCCTACGAGCAGTACTTC. This codes for CATRTGAYEQYF.

The chain carries TRBV7-9 and TRBJ2-7; 7 nucleotides line up with TRBD1. With V trimmed by 5 bases and J by 5 bases, 9 bases remained unmatched. The CDR3 has 14 residues. Germline loops: CDR1 SEHNR, CDR2 FQNEAQ (reference sequence). CDR3 sequence reads: CASSPGTARDEQYF. CDR3 bases: TGTGCCAGCAGCCCCGGGACAGCCAGGGACGAGCAGTACTTC.

This chain uses TRBV5-1 with TRBJ2-4; 7 nucleotides match TRBD1. The germline V gene encodes CDR1 SGHRS and CDR2 YFSETQ. The length of the CDR3 is 13 residues. V was clipped by 4 bases and J by 12 bases; unmatched bases: 10. CDR3 region: CASSQTGVPSQYF. The CDR3 bases are TGCGCCAGCAGCCAAACAGGGGTACCAAGTCAGTACTTC.

This chain links TRBV5-6 with TRBJ1-2, with D possibly TRBD1 on 5 matching bases. The germline V gene has CDR1 SGHDT and CDR2 YYEEEE. V was clipped by 6 bases and J by 4 bases, with 22 bases between them. The CDR3 has 16 amino acids. The DNA for the CDR3 is TGTGCCAGCACCCCGGTTCACAGGTCCCATCTCTATGGCTACACCTTC. This sequence encodes CASTPVHRSHLYGYTF. The entire variable domain, with the rest obtained from reference TRBV5-6 and TRBJ1-2, is as follows: DAGVTQSPTHLIKTRGQQVTLRCSPKSGHDTVSWYQQALGQGPQFIFQYYEEEERQRGNFPDRFSGHQFPNYSSELNVNALLLGDSALYLCASTPVHRSHLYGYTFGSGTRLTVV.

The chain recombines TRBV6-5 with TRBJ2-3; 7 positions match TRBD2. The junction had 6 bases not matched to a gene; V was cut back by 6 bases and J by 6 bases. This CDR3 is built from 13 residues. Germline V CDR1 and CDR2: MNHEY, SVGAGI. CDR3 in amino acids: CASSGREVDTQYF. The CDR3 DNA sequence: TGTGCCAGCAGCGGTCGGGAGGTGGATACGCAGTATTTT.

The J gene is TRBJ1-2, the V gene TRBV7-8; D not resolved. CDR1 is SGHVS, CDR2 FQNEAQ, per germline. This CDR3 contains 15 residues. V was shortened by 1 base and J by 0 bases, with 9 bases between the two germline ends. As DNA, the CDR3 is TGTGCCAGCAGCTTAGGGGCCCGAACTAACTATGGCTACACCTTC. It is translated as CASSLGARTNYGYTF.

The CDR3: CSVGAGVHQPQHF. The CDR3 nucleotides read TGCAGCGTTGGGGCGGGGGTCCATCAGCCCCAGCATTTT. The chain uses TRBV29-1 and TRBJ1-5, with D possibly being TRBD1 (5 bases). The length of the CDR3 is 13 residues. Germline CDR1 reads SQVTM; CDR2 reads ANQGSEA. V gave up 4 bases and J gave up 5 bases, with 12 bases separating them. Complete variable domain (other parts from reference TRBV29-1 and TRBJ1-5): SAVISQKPSRDICQRGTSLTIQCQVDSQVTMMFWYRQQPGQSLTLIATANQGSEATYESGFVIDKFPISRPNLTFSTLTVSNMSPEDSSIYLCSVGAGVHQPQHFGDGTRLSIL.

The V gene is TRBV28, the J gene TRBJ1-5, with 7 bases that match TRBD1. Germline CDR1 MDHEN, CDR2 SYDVKM. Germline trimming cut 6 bases from V and 6 bases from J; bases unmatched to any gene: 5. The length of the CDR3 is 13 residues. As DNA, the CDR3 is TGTGCCAGCAGCCGAGGGGGCGTTCAGCCCCAGCATTTT. Translated, it gives CASSRGGVQPQHF.

The chain couples TRBV27 to TRBJ1-1; tentatively, D is TRBD1 (5 bases). V was cut by 3 bases and J by 0 bases, with 8 bases left in between. The CDR3 contains 14 residues. CDR1 is MNHEY, CDR2 SMNVEV, per germline (reference sequence). The CDR3 DNA is TGTGCCAGCAGTTTGCGGGGGGTGAACACTGAAGCTTTCTTT. Amino acids: CASSLRGVNTEAFF.

The chain is built from TRBV5-5 and TRBJ1-1; D uncertain. The germline CDR1 and CDR2 sequences are SGHKS and YYEKEE (reference sequence). The CDR3 covers 14 residues. Trimming pared 1 base from V and 3 bases from J, leaving 10 bases between. This chain's CDR3 is CASSLSWEDTEAFF. CDR3 nucleotide sequence: TGTGCCAGCAGCTTGAGCTGGGAGGACACTGAAGCTTTCTTT.

The CDR3 here is CASSLQGLAFHEQYF. CDR3 DNA sequence: TGCGCCAGCAGCTTGCAGGGACTAGCTTTCCACGAGCAGTACTTC. V gene TRBV5-1 combines with J gene TRBJ2-7, with 9 bases identical to TRBD2. The V and J ends lost 1 base and 5 bases, in that order; junction bases with no gene match: 7. CDR1 and CDR2 from the germline V gene are SGHRS and YFSETQ. CDR3 length: 15 amino acids.

About this clone: The junction differs from germline at one of its ends, possibly a read error. J is TRBJ2-7 and V is TRBV7-9, with 8 bases that match TRBD1. Germline loops: CDR1 SEHNR, CDR2 FQNEAQ (reference sequence). This CDR3 has 19 residues. The CDR3 loop is CASSFPEWTGSAPSSEQYF. CDR3 DNA sequence: TGTGCCAGCAGCTTTCCTGAATGGACAGGGAGTGCCCCTTCCTCCGAGCAGTACTTC.

This chain links TRBV6-1 with TRBJ2-7, with TRBD1 as a possible D gene (6 bases). This CDR3 contains 15 residues. Germline V gene sequence: CDR1 MNHNS, CDR2 SASEGT. V was shortened by 1 base and J by 3 bases, with 13 bases between the two germline ends. CDR3 DNA: TGTGCCAGCAGTGAAGTGATGGACAGAATCTACGAGCAGTACTTC. Protein sequence: CASSEVMDRIYEQYF.

For the CDR3, the DNA is TGTGCCAGCAGGGTCGCGGGAGGATCCTACGAGCAGTACTTC. As protein: CASRVAGGSYEQYF. The gene calls are TRBV7-3 and TRBJ2-7, with 8 bases that match TRBD2. The CDR3 length is 14 residues. The J segment lost 1 base and the V segment lost 6 bases, leaving 5 bases of the junction unmatched. CDR1 and CDR2 (germline): SGHTA, FQGTGA. The whole variable domain, remainder taken from reference TRBV7-3 and TRBJ2-7, is GAGVSQTPSNKVTEKGKYVELRCDPISGHTALYWYRQSLGQGPEFLIYFQGTGAADDSGLPNDRFFAVRPEGSVSTLKIQRTERGDSAVYLCASRVAGGSYEQYFGPGTRLTVT.

This chain joins TRBV4-1 and TRBJ2-3; 11 nucleotides align to TRBD2. V gave up 1 base and J gave up 2 bases; unmatched junction bases: 2. The CDR3 length is 16 residues. Germline values: CDR1 MGHRA, CDR2 YSYEKL. CDR3 residues: CASSQVAGGTTDTQYF. Written as DNA, the CDR3 is TGCGCCAGCAGCCAAGTAGCGGGGGGGACCACAGATACGCAGTATTTT.

This clone appeared once. The chain employs TRBV20-1 and TRBJ2-1; D remains unclear. Germline CDR1 and CDR2: DFQATT and SNEGSKA (reference sequence). V lost 5 bases to trimming and J lost 8 bases, with 7 bases between them. The CDR3 has 10 amino acids. The CDR3 DNA reads as TGCAGTGCTGAAGCCGATGAGCAGTTCTTC. It translates to CSAEADEQFF.

This clone was observed once. This chain joins TRBV30 and TRBJ2-5; tentatively, D is TRBD2 (5 bases). CDR1 and CDR2 from the germline V gene are GTSNPN and SVGIG (reference sequence). With 4 bases removed from V and 1 base from J, the gap between germline ends came to 16 bases. The CDR3 runs to 15 residues. The CDR3 loop is CAWTPSGNLQETQYF. In nucleotides, the CDR3 is TGTGCCTGGACCCCTTCCGGGAACCTCCAAGAGACCCAGTACTTC.